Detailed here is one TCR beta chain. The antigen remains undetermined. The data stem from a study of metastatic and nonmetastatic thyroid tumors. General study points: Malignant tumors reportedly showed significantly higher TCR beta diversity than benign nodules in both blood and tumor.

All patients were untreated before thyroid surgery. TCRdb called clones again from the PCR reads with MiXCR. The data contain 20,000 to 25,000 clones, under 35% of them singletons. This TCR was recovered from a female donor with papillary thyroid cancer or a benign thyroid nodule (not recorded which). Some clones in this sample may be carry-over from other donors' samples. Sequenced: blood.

Written as DNA, the CDR3 is TGCGCCAGCAGCTTGGACCCCCTCACAGATACGCAGTATTTT. It translates to CASSLDPLTDTQYF. The chain recombines TRBV5-1 with TRBJ2-3, with D unresolved. Germline lookup yields CDR1 SGHRS and CDR2 YFSETQ. This CDR3 is 14 amino acids long. Trimming removed 0 bases at V and 2 bases at J, with 7 bases between.